These 20 T cell receptor beta chains were sequenced from one sample in a study of breast tumors, draining lymph nodes, adjacent tissues (dated by TCRdb to 2015 to 2016). Libraries came from multiplex PCR. Sequencing was carried out with an Illumina HiSeq 2000. TCRdb passed the public sequencing reads through fastp at Q25 and MiXCR, retaining productive beta sequences. Identical CDR3 proteins give one entry, which carries the most common genes and DNA. The sample profile shows around 25,000 distinct CDR3 sequences; 23% of them were found once. The top ten clones comprise roughly 12% of the sample. The sequenced material came from breast tumor tissue. The receptors shown here come from a female donor with breast cancer. Some clones in this sample may be carry-over from other donors' samples.

This clonotype has ten or more counts. This CDR3 reads CATSSQGNTGELFF. The CDR3, as DNA: TGTGCCACCAGCAGCCAGGGGAACACCGGGGAGCTGTTTTTT. V and J are TRBV15 and TRBJ2-2, with D possibly matching TRBD1 (5 bases). Germline CDR1 and CDR2: LNHNV and YYDKDF (reference sequence). The length of the CDR3 is 14 residues. Between the trimmed V and J ends, which lost 3 bases and 1 base, there was a span of 6 bases.

The table lists this clonotype with many counts. The chain links TRBV15 to TRBJ1-4, with D maybe TRBD1 (5 bases). V was clipped by 3 bases and J by 6 bases, with 14 bases between them. CDR3 length: 15 residues. Per the germline V gene, CDR1 is LNHNV and CDR2 is YYDKDF (reference sequence). The CDR3 DNA follows: TGTGCCACCAGCAGGGAGGACAATCGAGATGAAAAACTGTTTTTT. Protein: CATSREDNRDEKLFF. The variable domain in full, with the rest retrieved from reference TRBV15 and TRBJ1-4, is DAMVIQNPRYQVTQFGKPVTLSCSQTLNHNVMYWYQQKSSQAPKLLFHYYDKDFNNEADTPDNFQSRRPNTSFCFLDIRSPGLGDTAMYLCATSREDNRDEKLFFGSGTQLSVL.

This clonotype was detected ten times or more. This rearrangement joins TRBV11-2 to TRBJ2-1, with unresolved D. The CDR3 covers 11 residues. CDR1 is SGHAT, CDR2 FQNNGV, per germline. Trimming pared 3 bases from V and 9 bases from J, leaving 6 bases between. DNA of the CDR3: TGTGCCAGCAGCTTTGACTTTGAGCAGTTCTTC. Amino acids: CASSFDFEQFF.

This clonotype was detected a few times. The chain is built from TRBV18 and TRBJ2-7, with 9 bases that match TRBD1. CDR1 is KGHSH and CDR2 is LQKENI in the germline V gene. V shed 6 bases and J 5 bases; nucleotides not matched to a gene: 20. This CDR3 comprises 18 residues. The CDR3 region has the DNA TGTGCCAGCTCGCAAACGTCCCCTTCCCGGACAGGGGCGGACGAGCAGTACTTC. It codes for CASSQTSPSRTGADEQYF.

The table lists this clonotype with a count of one. A junction boundary mismatches the germline segment, possibly from a read error. V usage is TRBV19 and J usage is TRBJ2-7; D not resolved. Germline V gene data show CDR1 as LNHDA and CDR2 as SQIVND (reference sequence). There are 14 residues in the CDR3. The CDR3 DNA is TGTACCAGTAGTGCTTCACAAGGACCCTACGAGCAGTACTTC. Translation gives CTSSASQGPYEQYF.

A few counts support this clonotype. Possible read error: a much larger clone is one base away. This sequence joins TRBV6-5 and TRBJ1-5; unclear D gene. This CDR3 spans 13 amino acids. In germline, CDR1 is MNHEY, CDR2 SVGAGI. For the CDR3, the DNA is TGTGCCAGCGGTTACTCTGTGGATCAGCCCCAGCATTTT. Protein product: CASGYSVDQPQHF.

A single count supports this clonotype. The rearrangement links TRBV12-3 or TRBV12-4 to TRBJ2-1, with 13 bases matching TRBD2. V was pared by 10 bases and J by 7 bases, with 7 bases of the junction left unmatched. This CDR3 is 14 amino acids long. CDR3 residues: CATVGTSGINEQFF. CDR3 nucleotides: TGTGCCACCGTGGGGACTAGCGGGATTAATGAGCAGTTCTTC.

This clonotype was picked up many times. The chain employs TRBV7-9 and TRBJ2-2; the D gene could be TRBD1 or TRBD2 (5 bases each). CDR1 is SEHNR and CDR2 is FQNEAQ in the germline V gene (reference sequence). V was trimmed by 1 base and J by 6 bases, leaving 9 bases between them. The CDR3 has 14 residues. Written as DNA, the CDR3 is TGTGCCAGCAGCTTAGAGTCGGGGCCCGGGGAGCTGTTTTTT. This encodes CASSLESGPGELFF.

This clonotype was detected ten times or more. The V and J genes are TRBV27 and TRBJ2-1; 7 bases are shared with TRBD1. The junction had 4 bases not matched to a gene; V was cut back by 4 bases and J by 1 base. There are 15 residues in the CDR3. CDR1 MNHEY and CDR2 SMNVEV come from the germline V gene (reference sequence). This CDR3 reads CASSSPGGSYNEQFF. The CDR3, as DNA: TGTGCCAGCAGTTCCCCAGGGGGTTCCTACAATGAGCAGTTCTTC.

This clonotype was observed at least ten times. The chain combines TRBV6-5 with TRBJ1-6; no clear D. Germline V gene lookup returns CDR1 MNHEY and CDR2 SVGAGI. This CDR3 comprises 14 residues. V was pared by 5 bases and J by 10 bases, with 15 bases between. As DNA, the CDR3 is TGTGCCAGCAGTCCAAGCGGTATTTGGTCACCCCTCCACTTT. This codes for CASSPSGIWSPLHF.

This clonotype was detected a few times. A single base separates this from a much larger clone, so it may be a read error. V is TRBV15 and J is TRBJ1-2, with 7 nucleotides matching TRBD1. This CDR3 comprises 18 residues. Germline CDR1 is LNHNV and CDR2 is YYDKDF (reference sequence). Trimming at V came to 3 bases and at J to 1 base, leaving 14 bases not matched to a gene. CDR3 bases: TGTGCCACCAGCAGGGGGGGATCAGGCCAGGGGGGTAACTATGGCTACACCTTC. Its translation is CATSRGGSGQGGNYGYTF.

With regard to this clonotype: In this CDR3 the conserved last residue, phenylalanine or tryptophan, is missing, so a read error is likely. The chain has TRBV12-5 and TRBJ2-3; D is undetermined. The V end was cut by 6 bases, the J end by 2 bases, with 15 bases between. Germline CDR1 LGHNT, CDR2 FRNRAP. The CDR3 has 15 amino acids. CDR3 in DNA: TGTGCTAGTGGCCGTAGCTGGAGCGTCACAGATACGCAGTATCTT. Amino acid sequence: CASGRSWSVTDTQYL.

This clonotype has a count of ten or more. The chain combines TRBV6-5 with TRBJ1-5; possibly TRBD1 for D (6 bases). V was cut by 6 bases and J by 9 bases, with 18 bases left in between. CDR1 is MNHEY, CDR2 SVGAGI, per germline. This CDR3 has 14 amino acids. CDR3 bases: TGTGCCAGCAGCCCCTCAGGGGTAATTTGGCCCCAGCATTTT. This translates into CASSPSGVIWPQHF.

In its sample, this clonotype was seen a few times. The chain couples TRBV28 to TRBJ2-2; 14 bases are shared with TRBD2. J was trimmed by 3 bases and V by 6 bases; bases with no gene match: 15. Germline V gene sequence: CDR1 MDHEN, CDR2 SYDVKM. The CDR3 is 20 amino acids. The DNA of the CDR3 is TGTGCCAGCAGGCAAGGGACTAGCGGGAGAAGAAGGTGGGACACCGGGGAGCTGTTTTTT. Protein: CASRQGTSGRRRWDTGELFF.

This clonotype was counted many times. The J gene is TRBJ2-3, the V gene TRBV6-1; TRBD1 is a possible D gene (5 bases). CDR1 is MNHNS, CDR2 SASEGT, per germline. This CDR3 is built from 16 residues. The V end lost 2 bases, the J end lost 4 bases, and 16 bases lay between the germline ends. The CDR3 loop is CASSESLGVWADTQYF. The CDR3, as DNA: TGTGCCAGCAGTGAAAGTCTAGGGGTCTGGGCAGATACGCAGTATTTT.

This clonotype was counted ten times or more. One end of the junction is discordant with germline, which a read error may explain. The chain joins TRBV7-3 to TRBJ2-1; TRBD2 agrees at 14 bases. Germline V lookup: CDR1 SGHTA, CDR2 FQGTGA. This CDR3 has 14 residues. CDR3 sequence: CASSSSGGTSGRSF. The CDR3 coding sequence is TGTGCCAGCAGCTCAAGCGGGGGGACTAGCGGGAGATCCTTC.

This clonotype was seen repeatedly, ten times or more. The chain recombines TRBV20-1 with TRBJ1-6; TRBD1 might be the D (6 bases). The ends were cut back, 6 bases at V and 3 bases at J, with 21 bases in the middle. Per germline, CDR1 DFQATT and CDR2 SNEGSKA (reference sequence). The CDR3 sequence is 17 residues long. The CDR3 sequence is CSAPPSQGSYYNSPLHF. DNA of the CDR3: TGCAGTGCCCCCCCCAGCCAGGGGAGTTACTATAATTCACCCCTCCACTTT.

This clonotype has a count of ten or more. V gene TRBV18 combines with J gene TRBJ1-4; 7 nucleotides agree with TRBD1. Germline CDR1 reads KGHSH; CDR2 reads LQKENI. The CDR3 loop spans 15 amino acids. The trim removed 6 bases at V and 1 base at J, leaving 5 bases unmatched. CDR3 sequence reads: CASSLTGETNEKLFF. Written as DNA, the CDR3 is TGTGCCAGCTCGCTAACAGGGGAAACTAATGAAAAACTGTTTTTT.

This clonotype occurred once. The gene calls are TRBV2 and TRBJ1-2; D not certain. This CDR3 spans 13 amino acids. V lost 6 bases and J 1 base, leaving 9 bases between the germline ends. Looked up from germline, CDR1 is SNHLY and CDR2 is FYNNEI. This CDR3 reads CASSPRDNYGYTF. CDR3 nucleotides: TGTGCCAGCAGCCCACGGGATAACTATGGCTACACCTTC.

Many counts were recorded for this clonotype. The rearrangement links TRBV29-1 to TRBJ2-7, with D uncertain. Between the trimmed V and J ends, which lost 6 bases and 0 bases, there was a span of 6 bases. Germline assignment: CDR1 SQVTM and CDR2 ANQGSEA. This CDR3 has 11 amino acids. CDR3 nucleotide sequence: TGCAGCGTCGGCCACTCCTACGAGCAGTACTTC. This encodes CSVGHSYEQYF.